This T cell receptor beta chain was observed in a study of identical twins. Each CDR3 protein gets one entry after TCRdb re-called the 5' RACE reads with MiXCR. The data contain hundreds of thousands of distinct CDR3 sequences, around a sixth of them singletons. This clonotype has more than one count but fewer than ten. Per germline, CDR1 DFQATT and CDR2 SNEGSKA (reference sequence). V trimming: 5 bases; J trimming: 7 bases; junction bases outside the gene matches: 16. The CDR3 is made up of 16 amino acids. The same specimen was also included in a second study, on T cells expressing NK-cell markers.

The TCR originated in a woman between 18 and 29 years old in good health. The sample consisted of PBMCs. J is TRBJ2-1 and V is TRBV20-1, with 8 bases lining up with TRBD2. CDR3: CSAGGESGGPGNEQFF. In DNA, the CDR3 is TGCAGTGCTGGAGGGGAGTCGGGAGGGCCAGGAAATGAGCAGTTCTTC.